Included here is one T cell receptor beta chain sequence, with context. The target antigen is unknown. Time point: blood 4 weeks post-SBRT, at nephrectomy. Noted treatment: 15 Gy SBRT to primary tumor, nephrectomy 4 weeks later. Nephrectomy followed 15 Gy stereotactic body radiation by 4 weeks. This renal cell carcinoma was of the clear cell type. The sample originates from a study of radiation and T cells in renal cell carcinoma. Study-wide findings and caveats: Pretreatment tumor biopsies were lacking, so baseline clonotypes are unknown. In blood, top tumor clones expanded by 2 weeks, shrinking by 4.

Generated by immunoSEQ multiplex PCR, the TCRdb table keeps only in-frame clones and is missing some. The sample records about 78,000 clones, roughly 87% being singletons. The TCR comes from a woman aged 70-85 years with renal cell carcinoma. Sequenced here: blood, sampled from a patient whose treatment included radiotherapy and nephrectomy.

The CDR3 region has the DNA TGTGCCAGTAGATCTCTGTCAGGGGGGGAGAACACTGAAGCTTTCTTT. It is translated as CASRSLSGGENTEAFF. V usage is TRBV19 and J usage is TRBJ1-1, with 7 bases lining up with TRBD1. From germline, CDR1 is LNHDA and CDR2 SQIVND (reference sequence). The CDR3 covers 16 residues. V lost 6 bases to trimming and J lost 1 base; unmatched junction nucleotides: 11.